Listed here is a single T cell receptor beta chain. What it binds is not known. This sample was taken from a study of cytomegalovirus exposure and HLA in healthy donors. On the study more broadly: Later, an analysis reported that the 120 or so validation repertoires had used the same platform as the approximately 670 first-cohort repertoires. Study results and caveats: First-cohort TCR clusters were later found to tend to co-occur in the approximately 120 validation repertoires. Accounts indicate the classifier identified cytomegalovirus status with strong specificity and sensitivity.

CDR1 and CDR2 from the germline V gene are LNHDA and SQIVND (reference sequence). The CDR3 has 15 amino acids. Trimming left V 5 bases short and J 1 base short, with 12 bases between. Assay used: immunoSEQ multiplex PCR; TCRdb lists only in-frame clones, some missing. The data contain approximately 200,000 clones, about nine tenths of them singletons. This clonotype was obtained from a woman aged 18-30 years in good health and CMV-seronegative. The rearrangement uses TRBV19 and TRBJ1-5; possible D gene TRBD1, 6 bases. The specimen was PBMCs. The CDR3 region has the DNA TGTGCCAGTAGTTCAGGGGAGAGGAGCAATCAGCCCCAGCATTTT. It translates to CASSSGERSNQPQHF. Variable domain in full (rest from reference TRBV19 and TRBJ1-5): DGGITQSPKYLFRKEGQNVTLSCEQNLNHDAMYWYRQDPGQGLRLIYYSQIVNDFQKGDIAEGYSVSREKKESFPLTVTSAQKNPTAFYLCASSSGERSNQPQHFGDGTRLSIL.